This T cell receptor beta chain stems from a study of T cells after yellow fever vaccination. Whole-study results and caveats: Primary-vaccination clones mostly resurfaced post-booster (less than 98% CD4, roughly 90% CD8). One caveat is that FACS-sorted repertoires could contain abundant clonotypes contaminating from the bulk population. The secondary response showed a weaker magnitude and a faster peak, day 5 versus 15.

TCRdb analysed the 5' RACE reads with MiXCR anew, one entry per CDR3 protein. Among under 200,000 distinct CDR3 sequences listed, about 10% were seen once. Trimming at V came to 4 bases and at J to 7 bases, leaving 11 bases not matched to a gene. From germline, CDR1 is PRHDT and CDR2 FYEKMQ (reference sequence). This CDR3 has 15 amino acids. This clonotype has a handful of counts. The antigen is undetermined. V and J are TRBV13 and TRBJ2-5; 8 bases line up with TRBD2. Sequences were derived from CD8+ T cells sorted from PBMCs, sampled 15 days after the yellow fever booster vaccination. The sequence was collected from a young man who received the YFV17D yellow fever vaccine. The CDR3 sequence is CASSSLVEAGGTQYF. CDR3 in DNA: TGTGCCAGCAGCTCCCTTGTGGAGGCGGGGGGGACCCAGTACTTC.